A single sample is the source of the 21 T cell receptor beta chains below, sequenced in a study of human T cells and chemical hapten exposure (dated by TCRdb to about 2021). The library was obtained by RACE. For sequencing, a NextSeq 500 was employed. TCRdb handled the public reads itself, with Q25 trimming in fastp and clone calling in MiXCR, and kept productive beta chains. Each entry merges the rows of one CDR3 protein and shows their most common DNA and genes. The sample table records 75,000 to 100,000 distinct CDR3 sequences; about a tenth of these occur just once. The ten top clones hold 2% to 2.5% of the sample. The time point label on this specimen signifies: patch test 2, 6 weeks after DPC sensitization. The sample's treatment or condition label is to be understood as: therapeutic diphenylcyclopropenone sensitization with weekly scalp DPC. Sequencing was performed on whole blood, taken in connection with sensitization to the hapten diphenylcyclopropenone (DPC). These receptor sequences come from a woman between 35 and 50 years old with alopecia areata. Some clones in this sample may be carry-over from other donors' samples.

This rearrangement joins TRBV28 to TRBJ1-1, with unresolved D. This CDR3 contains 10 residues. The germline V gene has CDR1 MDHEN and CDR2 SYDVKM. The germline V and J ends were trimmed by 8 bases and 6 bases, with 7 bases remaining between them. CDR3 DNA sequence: TGTGCCAGCTCAGGCCCTGAAGCTTTCTTT. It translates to CASSGPEAFF.

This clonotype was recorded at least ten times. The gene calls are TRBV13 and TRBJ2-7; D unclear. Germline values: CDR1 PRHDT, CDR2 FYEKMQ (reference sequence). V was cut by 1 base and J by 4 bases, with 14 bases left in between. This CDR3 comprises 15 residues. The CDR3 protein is CASSLDVGSGYEQYF. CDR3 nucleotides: TGTGCCAGCAGCTTAGATGTGGGGTCTGGATACGAGCAGTACTTC. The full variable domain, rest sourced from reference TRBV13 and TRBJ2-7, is AAGVIQSPRHLIKEKRETATLKCYPIPRHDTVYWYQQGPGQDPQFLISFYEKMQSDKGSIPDRFSAQQFSDYHSELNMSSLELGDSALYFCASSLDVGSGYEQYFGPGTRLTVT.

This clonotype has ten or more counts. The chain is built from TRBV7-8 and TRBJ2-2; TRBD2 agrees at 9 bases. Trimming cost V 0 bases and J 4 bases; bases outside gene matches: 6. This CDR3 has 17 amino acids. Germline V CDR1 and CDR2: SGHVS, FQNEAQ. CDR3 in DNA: TGTGCCAGCAGCTTAGCGCGTAGACTAGCGGCCACCGGGGAGCTGTTTTTT. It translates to CASSLARRLAATGELFF.

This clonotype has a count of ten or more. For the CDR3, the DNA is TGTGCCAGCAGCAAAGGCACAGATACGCAGTATTTT. Translating gives CASSKGTDTQYF. The chain is built from TRBV9 and TRBJ2-3, with no clear D. This CDR3 comprises 12 residues. Trimming left V 4 bases short and J 1 base short, with 4 bases between. Germline loops: CDR1 SGDLS, CDR2 YYNGEE.

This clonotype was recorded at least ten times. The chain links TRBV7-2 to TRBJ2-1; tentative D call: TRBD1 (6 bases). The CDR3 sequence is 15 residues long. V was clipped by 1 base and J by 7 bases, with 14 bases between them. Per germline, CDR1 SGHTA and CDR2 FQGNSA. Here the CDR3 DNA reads TGTGCCAGCAGCTTAGGAACAGGGCGGGTTAATGAGCAGTTCTTC. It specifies CASSLGTGRVNEQFF. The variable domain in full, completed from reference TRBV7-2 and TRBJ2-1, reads GAGVSQSPSNKVTEKGKDVELRCDPISGHTALYWYRQSLGQGLEFLIYFQGNSAPDKSGLPSDRFSAERTGGSVSTLTIQRTQQEDSAVYLCASSLGTGRVNEQFFGPGTRLTVL.

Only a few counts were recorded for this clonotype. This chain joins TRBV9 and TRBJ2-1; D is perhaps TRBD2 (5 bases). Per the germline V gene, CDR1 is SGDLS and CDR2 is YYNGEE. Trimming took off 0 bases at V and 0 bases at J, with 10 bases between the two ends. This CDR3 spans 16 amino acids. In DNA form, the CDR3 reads TGTGCCAGCAGCGTAGGGTTAGGGAGCTCCTACAATGAGCAGTTCTTC. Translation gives CASSVGLGSSYNEQFF.

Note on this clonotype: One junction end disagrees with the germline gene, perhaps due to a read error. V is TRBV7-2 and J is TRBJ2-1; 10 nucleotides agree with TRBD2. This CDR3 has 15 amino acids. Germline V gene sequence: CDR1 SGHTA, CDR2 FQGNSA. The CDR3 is CANSYGTSAANEQFF. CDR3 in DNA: TGTGCCAACAGCTACGGGACTAGCGCAGCCAATGAGCAGTTCTTC.

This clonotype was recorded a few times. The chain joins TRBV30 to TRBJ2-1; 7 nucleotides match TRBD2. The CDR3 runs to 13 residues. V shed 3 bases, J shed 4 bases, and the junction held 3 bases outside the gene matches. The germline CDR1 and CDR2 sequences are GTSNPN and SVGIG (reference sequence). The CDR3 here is CAWRAGEYNEQFF. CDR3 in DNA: TGTGCCTGGAGGGCGGGAGAGTACAATGAGCAGTTCTTC. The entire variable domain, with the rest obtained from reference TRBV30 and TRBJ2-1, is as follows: SQTIHQWPATLVQPVGSPLSLECTVEGTSNPNLYWYRQAAGRGLQLLFYSVGIGQISSEVPQNLSASRPQDRQFILSSKKLLLSDSGFYLCAWRAGEYNEQFFGPGTRLTVL.

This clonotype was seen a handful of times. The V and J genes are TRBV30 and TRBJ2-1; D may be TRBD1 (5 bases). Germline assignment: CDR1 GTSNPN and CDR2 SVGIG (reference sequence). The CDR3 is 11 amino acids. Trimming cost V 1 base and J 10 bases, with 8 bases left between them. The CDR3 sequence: CAWSAAGEQFF. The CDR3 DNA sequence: TGTGCCTGGAGTGCGGCAGGGGAGCAGTTCTTC.

CDR3 in DNA: TGTGCCAGCAAGGACCAATACGAGCAGTACTTC. Protein product: CASKDQYEQYF. The chain combines TRBV2 with TRBJ2-7, with D unresolved. The CDR3 length is 11 residues. Germline-derived CDR1 and CDR2 are SNHLY and FYNNEI. With 7 bases removed from V and 4 bases from J, the gap between germline ends came to 8 bases.

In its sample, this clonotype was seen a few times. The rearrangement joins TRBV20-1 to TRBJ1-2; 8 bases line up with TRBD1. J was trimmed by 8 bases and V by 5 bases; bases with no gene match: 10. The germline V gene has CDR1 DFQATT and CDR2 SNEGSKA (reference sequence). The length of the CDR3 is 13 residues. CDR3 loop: CSASPDRAGGYTF. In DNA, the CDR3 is TGCAGTGCTTCCCCGGACAGGGCCGGGGGCTACACCTTC.

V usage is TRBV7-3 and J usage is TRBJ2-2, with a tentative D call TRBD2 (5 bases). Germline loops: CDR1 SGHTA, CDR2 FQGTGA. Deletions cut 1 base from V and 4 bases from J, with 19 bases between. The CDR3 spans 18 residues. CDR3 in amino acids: CASSLIISLGSVTGELFF. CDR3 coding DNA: TGTGCCAGCAGCTTAATAATCTCGCTAGGGAGTGTCACCGGGGAGCTGTTTTTT.

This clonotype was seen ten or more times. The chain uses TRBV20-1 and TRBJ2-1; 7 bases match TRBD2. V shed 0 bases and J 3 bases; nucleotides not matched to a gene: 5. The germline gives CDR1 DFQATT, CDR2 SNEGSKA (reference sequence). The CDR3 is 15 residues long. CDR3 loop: CSARDQLALYNEQFF. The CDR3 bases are TGCAGTGCTAGAGATCAACTAGCGCTCTACAATGAGCAGTTCTTC.

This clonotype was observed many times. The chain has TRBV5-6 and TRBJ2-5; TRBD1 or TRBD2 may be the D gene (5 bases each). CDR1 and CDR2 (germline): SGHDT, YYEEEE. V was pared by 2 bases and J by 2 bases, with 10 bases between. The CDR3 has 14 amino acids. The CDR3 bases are TGTGCCAGCAGCTTCGGGACGGCGCAAGAGACCCAGTACTTC. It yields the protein CASSFGTAQETQYF.

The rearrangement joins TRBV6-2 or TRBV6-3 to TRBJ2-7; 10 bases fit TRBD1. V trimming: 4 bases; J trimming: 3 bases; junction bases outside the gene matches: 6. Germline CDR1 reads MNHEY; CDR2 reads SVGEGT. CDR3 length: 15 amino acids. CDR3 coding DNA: TGTGCCAGCAGTTCAGCCGGGACAGGGGACTACGAGCAGTACTTC. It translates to CASSSAGTGDYEQYF.

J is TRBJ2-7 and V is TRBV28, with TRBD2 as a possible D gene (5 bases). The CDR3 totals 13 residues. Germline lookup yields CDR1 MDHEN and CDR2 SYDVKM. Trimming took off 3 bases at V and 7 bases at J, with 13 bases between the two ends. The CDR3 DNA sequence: TGTGCCAGCAGTTTCGGGTACAGCGGTGAGCAGTACTTC. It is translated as CASSFGYSGEQYF. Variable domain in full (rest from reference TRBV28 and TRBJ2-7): DVKVTQSSRYLVKRTGEKVFLECVQDMDHENMFWYRQDPGLGLRLIYFSYDVKMKEKGDIPEGYSVSREKKERFSLILESASTNQTSMYLCASSFGYSGEQYFGPGTRLTVT.

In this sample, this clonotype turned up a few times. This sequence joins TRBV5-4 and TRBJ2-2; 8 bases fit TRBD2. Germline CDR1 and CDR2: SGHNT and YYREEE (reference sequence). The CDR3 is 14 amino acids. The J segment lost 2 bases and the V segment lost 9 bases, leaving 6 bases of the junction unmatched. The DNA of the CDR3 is TGTGCCATCCCGACTAGCGATAACACCGGGGAGCTGTTTTTT. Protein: CAIPTSDNTGELFF.

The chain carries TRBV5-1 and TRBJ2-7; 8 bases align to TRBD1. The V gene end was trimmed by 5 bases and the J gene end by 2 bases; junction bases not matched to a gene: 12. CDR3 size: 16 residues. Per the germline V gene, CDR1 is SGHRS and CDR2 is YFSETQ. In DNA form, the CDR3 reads TGCGCCAGCAGTCCCTCCGTTCCGGGACAGGCCTACGAGCAGTACTTC. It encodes CASSPSVPGQAYEQYF.

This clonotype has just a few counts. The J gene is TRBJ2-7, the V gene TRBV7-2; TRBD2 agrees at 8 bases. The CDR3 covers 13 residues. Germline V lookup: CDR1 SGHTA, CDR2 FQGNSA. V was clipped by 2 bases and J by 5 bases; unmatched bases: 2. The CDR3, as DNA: TGTGCCAGCAGCTTATGGCGGGAGGACGAGCAGTACTTC. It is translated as CASSLWREDEQYF.

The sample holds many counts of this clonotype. The DNA of the CDR3 is TGTGCCAGCAGTTCACCGGGCCCCCCTAGCCCCGGGGAGCTGTTTTTT. The encoded protein is CASSSPGPPSPGELFF. V and J are TRBV6-2 or TRBV6-3 and TRBJ2-2, with a tentative D call TRBD2 (5 bases). Trimming took off 4 bases at V and 6 bases at J, with 18 bases between the two ends. CDR3 length equals 16 residues. CDR1 is MNHEY, CDR2 SVGEGT, per germline.

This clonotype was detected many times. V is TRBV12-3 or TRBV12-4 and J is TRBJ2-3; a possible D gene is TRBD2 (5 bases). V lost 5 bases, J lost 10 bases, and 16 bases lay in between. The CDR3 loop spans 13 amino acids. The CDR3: CASSRTVLEAQYF. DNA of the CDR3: TGTGCCAGCAGTCGTACAGTATTGGAGGCGCAGTATTTT.